These T cell receptor beta chains were read from a single sample in a study of cytomegalovirus exposure and HLA in healthy donors. Profiling relied on immunoSEQ multiplex PCR, and the TCRdb table lists in-frame clones only, not all of them. The sample lists approximately 150,000 clones, roughly 79% occurring once. Sequenced: PBMCs. These receptors all stem from a middle-aged man in good health and CMV-seropositive. CDR3s include the opening cysteine and the closing phenylalanine or tryptophan. Fields, in order: CDR3 protein, CDR3 DNA, V gene, J gene, CDR3 length, clone size, D gene. D genes are given only for firm matches. A clone size is listed for some rows: how often the clone was seen (once, few, many), or a class if it is expanded.

cdr3_aa: CASSLVRAGGNTIYF; cdr3_nt: TGTGCCAGCAGCTTAGTTCGGGCAGGGGGAAACACCATATATTTT; v_call: TRBV7-8; j_call: TRBJ1-3; cdr3_length: 15; clone_size: NA; d_call: NA
cdr3_aa: CASSSGQDGEKLFF; cdr3_nt: TGCGCCAGCAGCTCCGGACAGGACGGTGAAAAACTGTTTTTT; v_call: TRBV5-1; j_call: TRBJ1-4; cdr3_length: 14; clone_size: few; d_call: TRBD1
cdr3_aa: CSSSLSYRDGYNEQFF; cdr3_nt: TGTTCCAGCAGCTTATCGTACAGGGATGGCTACAATGAGCAGTTCTTC; v_call: TRBV7-9; j_call: TRBJ2-1; cdr3_length: 16; clone_size: NA; d_call: NA
cdr3_aa: CASTLQGAEETQYF; cdr3_nt: TGTGCCAGCACCCTACAGGGGGCAGAAGAGACCCAGTACTTC; v_call: TRBV2; j_call: TRBJ2-5; cdr3_length: 14; clone_size: NA; d_call: TRBD1
cdr3_aa: CASSPGAPYEQYF; cdr3_nt: TGTGCCAGCTCACCTGGGGCTCCCTACGAGCAGTACTTC; v_call: TRBV18; j_call: TRBJ2-7; cdr3_length: 13; clone_size: once; d_call: NA
cdr3_aa: CASSDPWGGRSEKLFF; cdr3_nt: TGCGCCAGCAGCGACCCCTGGGGGGGGAGGAGCGAAAAACTGTTTTTT; v_call: TRBV5-1; j_call: TRBJ1-4; cdr3_length: 16; clone_size: once; d_call: NA
cdr3_aa: CASSLAWPYEQYF; cdr3_nt: TGCGCCAGCAGCCTAGCGTGGCCCTACGAGCAGTACTTC; v_call: TRBV5-1; j_call: TRBJ2-7; cdr3_length: 13; clone_size: NA; d_call: NA
cdr3_aa: CSVATNQETQYF; cdr3_nt: TGCAGCGTTGCGACAAACCAAGAGACCCAGTACTTC; v_call: TRBV29-1; j_call: TRBJ2-5; cdr3_length: 12; clone_size: NA; d_call: NA
cdr3_aa: CASSYGTRRGYTF; cdr3_nt: TGTGCCAGCAGTTACGGGACTCGGAGGGGCTACACCTTC; v_call: TRBV27; j_call: TRBJ1-2; cdr3_length: 13; clone_size: NA; d_call: NA
cdr3_aa: CASSGGTGSGNQPQHF; cdr3_nt: TGTGCCAGCAGTGGGGGGACAGGGTCCGGCAATCAGCCCCAGCATTTT; v_call: TRBV25-1; j_call: TRBJ1-5; cdr3_length: 16; clone_size: NA; d_call: TRBD1
cdr3_aa: CASSIYRRDWGIQYF; cdr3_nt: TGTGCCAGCAGCATATACCGACGGGACTGGGGCATTCAGTACTTC; v_call: TRBV28; j_call: TRBJ2-4; cdr3_length: 15; clone_size: NA; d_call: NA
cdr3_aa: CASSPRSMNTEAFF; cdr3_nt: TGTGCCAGCAGCCCTAGATCTATGAACACTGAAGCTTTCTTT; v_call: TRBV5-4; j_call: TRBJ1-1; cdr3_length: 14; clone_size: NA; d_call: NA
cdr3_aa: CATSARTGQETQYF; cdr3_nt: TGTGCCACCAGCGCACGGACAGGCCAAGAGACCCAGTACTTC; v_call: TRBV15; j_call: TRBJ2-5; cdr3_length: 14; clone_size: NA; d_call: TRBD1
cdr3_aa: CASSPSGVQNTGELFF; cdr3_nt: TGTGCCAGCAGCCCTTCCGGGGTCCAAAACACCGGGGAGCTGTTTTTT; v_call: TRBV7-8; j_call: TRBJ2-2; cdr3_length: 16; clone_size: NA; d_call: NA
cdr3_aa: CASSLGGSDEQYF; cdr3_nt: TGTGCCAGCAGCCTTGGGGGGTCTGACGAGCAGTACTTC; v_call: TRBV7-9; j_call: TRBJ2-7; cdr3_length: 13; clone_size: NA; d_call: NA
cdr3_aa: CASRGDSAYEQYF; cdr3_nt: TGTGCCAGCAGGGGGGACAGCGCTTACGAGCAGTACTTC; v_call: TRBV2; j_call: TRBJ2-7; cdr3_length: 13; clone_size: NA; d_call: TRBD1
cdr3_aa: CASSSSGRDYNEQFF; cdr3_nt: TGTGCCAGCAGCTCTAGCGGGAGGGACTACAATGAGCAGTTCTTC; v_call: TRBV7-9; j_call: TRBJ2-1; cdr3_length: 15; clone_size: NA; d_call: TRBD2
cdr3_aa: CASSEHTGGGTEAFF; cdr3_nt: TGTGCCAGCAGTGAGCATACAGGCGGGGGCACTGAAGCTTTCTTT; v_call: TRBV6-1; j_call: TRBJ1-1; cdr3_length: 15; clone_size: few; d_call: NA
cdr3_aa: CAISVLERGEQFF; cdr3_nt: TGTGCCATCAGTGTCCTGGAACGGGGTGAGCAGTTCTTC; v_call: TRBV10-3; j_call: TRBJ2-1; cdr3_length: 13; clone_size: NA; d_call: NA
cdr3_aa: CASSYEGTIGNTIYF; cdr3_nt: TGTGCCAGCAGTTACGAGGGCACTATTGGAAACACCATATATTTT; v_call: TRBV6-5; j_call: TRBJ1-3; cdr3_length: 15; clone_size: NA; d_call: NA
cdr3_aa: CASSFDRHIGELFF; cdr3_nt: TGTGCCAGCAGCTTTGACAGGCACATCGGGGAGCTGTTTTTT; v_call: TRBV7-9; j_call: TRBJ2-2; cdr3_length: 14; clone_size: NA; d_call: NA
cdr3_aa: CATSRAGNEKLFF; cdr3_nt: TGTGCCACCAGCAGAGCGGGGAATGAAAAACTGTTTTTT; v_call: TRBV15; j_call: TRBJ1-4; cdr3_length: 13; clone_size: NA; d_call: NA
cdr3_aa: CASSAGLAGYEQYF; cdr3_nt: TGTGCCAGCAGCGCGGGACTAGCGGGCTACGAGCAGTACTTC; v_call: TRBV9; j_call: TRBJ2-7; cdr3_length: 14; clone_size: NA; d_call: TRBD2
cdr3_aa: CSVEPTGVLYSTDTQYF; cdr3_nt: TGCAGCGTTGAACCCACAGGGGTCCTATATAGCACAGATACGCAGTATTTT; v_call: TRBV29-1; j_call: TRBJ2-3; cdr3_length: 17; clone_size: NA; d_call: TRBD1
cdr3_aa: CASSSGVSGANGLTF; cdr3_nt: TGTGCCAGCAGCTCAGGGGTCTCTGGGGCCAACGGCCTGACTTTC; v_call: TRBV6-5; j_call: TRBJ2-6; cdr3_length: 15; clone_size: NA; d_call: NA
cdr3_aa: CASRAGTSGHNEQFF; cdr3_nt: TGTGCCAGCAGGGCCGGGACTAGCGGACACAATGAGCAGTTCTTC; v_call: TRBV6-1; j_call: TRBJ2-1; cdr3_length: 15; clone_size: once; d_call: TRBD2
cdr3_aa: CASRTGVSGANVLTF; cdr3_nt: TGTGCCAGCAGAACAGGGGTCTCTGGGGCCAACGTCCTGACTTTC; v_call: TRBV2; j_call: TRBJ2-6; cdr3_length: 15; clone_size: few; d_call: TRBD1
cdr3_aa: CASSSRTSGRTGEQYF; cdr3_nt: TGTGCCAGCAGTTCCCGGACTAGCGGGAGAACAGGCGAGCAGTACTTC; v_call: TRBV6-5; j_call: TRBJ2-7; cdr3_length: 16; clone_size: NA; d_call: TRBD2
cdr3_aa: CASSRSGNRGEKLFF; cdr3_nt: TGTGCCAGCAGTAGATCAGGGAATCGCGGTGAAAAACTGTTTTTT; v_call: TRBV6-5; j_call: TRBJ1-4; cdr3_length: 15; clone_size: NA; d_call: NA
cdr3_aa: CASSGPTGNYGYTF; cdr3_nt: TGTGCCAGCAGCGGGCCGACAGGGAACTATGGCTACACCTTC; v_call: TRBV5-4; j_call: TRBJ1-2; cdr3_length: 14; clone_size: NA; d_call: TRBD1
cdr3_aa: CAISPTKGQASNTDTQYF; cdr3_nt: TGTGCCATCAGCCCTACAAAAGGACAGGCGTCCAACACAGATACGCAGTATTTT; v_call: TRBV10-3; j_call: TRBJ2-3; cdr3_length: 18; clone_size: NA; d_call: TRBD1
cdr3_aa: CSVALSSYEQYF; cdr3_nt: TGCAGCGTTGCCCTGAGCTCCTACGAGCAGTACTTC; v_call: TRBV29-1; j_call: TRBJ2-7; cdr3_length: 12; clone_size: NA; d_call: NA
cdr3_aa: CASSGPLAGDGTGELFF; cdr3_nt: TGTGCCAGCAGTGGCCCTCTAGCGGGAGACGGCACCGGGGAGCTGTTTTTT; v_call: TRBV6-1; j_call: TRBJ2-2; cdr3_length: 17; clone_size: NA; d_call: TRBD2
cdr3_aa: CASSQVSSGNTIYF; cdr3_nt: TGCGCCAGCAGCCAAGTTAGCTCTGGAAACACCATATATTTT; v_call: TRBV4-1; j_call: TRBJ1-3; cdr3_length: 14; clone_size: NA; d_call: NA
cdr3_aa: CASSLTVERLEQYF; cdr3_nt: TGTGCCAGCAGCTTAACCGTGGAGAGGCTTGAGCAGTACTTC; v_call: TRBV7-2; j_call: TRBJ2-7; cdr3_length: 14; clone_size: NA; d_call: NA
cdr3_aa: CASSRYGPRGEQFF; cdr3_nt: TGTGCCAGCAGCCGCTATGGCCCTAGGGGTGAGCAGTTCTTC; v_call: TRBV13; j_call: TRBJ2-1; cdr3_length: 14; clone_size: NA; d_call: NA
cdr3_aa: CASSRPGQGHRGQYF; cdr3_nt: TGTGCCAGCAGCAGACCGGGACAGGGGCATAGGGGGCAGTACTTC; v_call: TRBV11-3; j_call: TRBJ2-7; cdr3_length: 15; clone_size: NA; d_call: TRBD1
cdr3_aa: CASSFRSQPQHF; cdr3_nt: TGTGCCAGCAGTTTTAGATCTCAGCCCCAGCATTTT; v_call: TRBV6-5; j_call: TRBJ1-5; cdr3_length: 12; clone_size: NA; d_call: NA
cdr3_aa: CASSLRLGENTEAFF; cdr3_nt: TGTGCCAGCAGCTTAAGGCTTGGAGAGAACACTGAAGCTTTCTTT; v_call: TRBV7-2; j_call: TRBJ1-1; cdr3_length: 15; clone_size: NA; d_call: NA
cdr3_aa: CASSVSPRGEGEQYF; cdr3_nt: TGTGCCAGCAGCGTAAGTCCCAGGGGAGAGGGCGAGCAGTACTTC; v_call: TRBV9; j_call: TRBJ2-7; cdr3_length: 15; clone_size: NA; d_call: NA
cdr3_aa: CASSLEQGATEAFF; cdr3_nt: TGTGCCAGCAGCTTAGAACAGGGGGCCACTGAAGCTTTCTTT; v_call: TRBV7-9; j_call: TRBJ1-1; cdr3_length: 14; clone_size: NA; d_call: TRBD1
cdr3_aa: CASSPTSGRRYEQFF; cdr3_nt: TGTGCCAGCAGTCCGACTAGCGGGAGACGGTATGAGCAGTTCTTC; v_call: TRBV6-5; j_call: TRBJ2-1; cdr3_length: 15; clone_size: NA; d_call: TRBD2